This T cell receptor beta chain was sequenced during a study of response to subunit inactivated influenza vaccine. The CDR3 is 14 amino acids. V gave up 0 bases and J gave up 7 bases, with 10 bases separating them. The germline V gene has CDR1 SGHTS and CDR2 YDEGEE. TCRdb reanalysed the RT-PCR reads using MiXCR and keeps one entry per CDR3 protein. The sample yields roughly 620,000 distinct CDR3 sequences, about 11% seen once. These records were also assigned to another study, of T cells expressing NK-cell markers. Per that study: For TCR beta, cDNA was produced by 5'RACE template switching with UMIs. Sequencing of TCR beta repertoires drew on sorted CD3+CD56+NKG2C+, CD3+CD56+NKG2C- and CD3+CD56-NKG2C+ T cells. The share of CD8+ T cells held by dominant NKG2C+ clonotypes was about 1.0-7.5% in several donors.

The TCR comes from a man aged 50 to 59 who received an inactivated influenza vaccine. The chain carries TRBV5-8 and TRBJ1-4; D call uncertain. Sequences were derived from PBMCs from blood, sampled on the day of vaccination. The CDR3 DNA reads TGTGCCAGCAGCTTGGGCCCCGGCGGTGAAAAACTGTTTTTT. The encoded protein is CASSLGPGGEKLFF.